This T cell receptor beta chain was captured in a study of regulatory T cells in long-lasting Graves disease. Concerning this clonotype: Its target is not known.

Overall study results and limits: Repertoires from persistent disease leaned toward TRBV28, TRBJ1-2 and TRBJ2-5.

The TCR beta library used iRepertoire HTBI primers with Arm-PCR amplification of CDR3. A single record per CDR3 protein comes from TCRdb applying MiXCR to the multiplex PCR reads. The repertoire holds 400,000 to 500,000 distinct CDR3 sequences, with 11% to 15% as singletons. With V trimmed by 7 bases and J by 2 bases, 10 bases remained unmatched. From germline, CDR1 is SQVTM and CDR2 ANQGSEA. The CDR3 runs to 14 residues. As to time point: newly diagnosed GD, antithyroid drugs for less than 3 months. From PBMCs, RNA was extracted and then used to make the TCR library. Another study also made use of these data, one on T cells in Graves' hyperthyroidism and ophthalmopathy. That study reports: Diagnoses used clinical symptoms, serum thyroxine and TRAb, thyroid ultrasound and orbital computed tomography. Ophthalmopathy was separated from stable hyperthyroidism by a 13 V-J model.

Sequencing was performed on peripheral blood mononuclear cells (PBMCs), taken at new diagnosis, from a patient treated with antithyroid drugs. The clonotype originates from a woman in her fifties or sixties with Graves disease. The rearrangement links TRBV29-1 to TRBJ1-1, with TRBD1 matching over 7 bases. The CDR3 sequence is CSGGAGGQNTEAFF. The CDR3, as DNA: TGCAGCGGGGGAGCAGGGGGGCAAAACACTGAAGCTTTCTTT. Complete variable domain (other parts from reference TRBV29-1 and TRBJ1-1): SAVISQKPSRDICQRGTSLTIQCQVDSQVTMMFWYRQQPGQSLTLIATANQGSEATYESGFVIDKFPISRPNLTFSTLTVSNMSPEDSSIYLCSGGAGGQNTEAFFGQGTRLTVV.